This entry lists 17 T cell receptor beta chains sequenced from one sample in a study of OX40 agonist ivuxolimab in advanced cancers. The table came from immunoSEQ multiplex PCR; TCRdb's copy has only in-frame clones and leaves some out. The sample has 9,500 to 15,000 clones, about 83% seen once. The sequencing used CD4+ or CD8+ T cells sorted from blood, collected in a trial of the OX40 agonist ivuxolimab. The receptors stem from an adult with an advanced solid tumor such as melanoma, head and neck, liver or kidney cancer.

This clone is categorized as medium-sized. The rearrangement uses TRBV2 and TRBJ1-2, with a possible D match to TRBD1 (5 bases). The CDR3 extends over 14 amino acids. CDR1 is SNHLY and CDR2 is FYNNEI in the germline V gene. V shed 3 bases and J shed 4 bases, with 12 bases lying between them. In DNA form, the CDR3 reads TGTGCCAGCAGTGATGGGACCGAATTCTATGGCTACACCTTC. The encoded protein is CASSDGTEFYGYTF.

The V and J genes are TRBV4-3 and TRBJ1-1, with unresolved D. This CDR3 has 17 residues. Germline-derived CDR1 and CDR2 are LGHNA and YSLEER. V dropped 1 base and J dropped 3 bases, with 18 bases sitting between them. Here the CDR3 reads CASSQGWSKGYDTEAFF. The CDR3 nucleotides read TGCGCCAGCAGCCAAGGGTGGAGTAAGGGTTACGACACTGAAGCTTTCTTT.

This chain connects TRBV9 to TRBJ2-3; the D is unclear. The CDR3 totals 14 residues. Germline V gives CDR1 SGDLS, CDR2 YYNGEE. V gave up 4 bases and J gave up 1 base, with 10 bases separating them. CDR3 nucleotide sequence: TGTGCCAGCAGCAACCTTGGGGGCACAGATACGCAGTATTTT. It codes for CASSNLGGTDTQYF.

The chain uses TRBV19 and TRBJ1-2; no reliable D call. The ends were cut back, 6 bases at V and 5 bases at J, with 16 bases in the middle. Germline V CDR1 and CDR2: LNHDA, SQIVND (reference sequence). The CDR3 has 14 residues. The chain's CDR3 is CASSWTTFSYGYTF. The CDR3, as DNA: TGTGCCAGTAGCTGGACCACCTTTTCTTATGGCTACACCTTC.

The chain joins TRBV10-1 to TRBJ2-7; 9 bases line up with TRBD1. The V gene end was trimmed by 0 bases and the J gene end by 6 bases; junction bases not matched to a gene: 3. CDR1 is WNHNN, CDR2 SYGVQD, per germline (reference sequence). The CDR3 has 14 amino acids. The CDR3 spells CASSESQGASEQYF. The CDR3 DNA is TGCGCCAGCAGTGAGTCACAGGGGGCAAGCGAGCAGTACTTC.

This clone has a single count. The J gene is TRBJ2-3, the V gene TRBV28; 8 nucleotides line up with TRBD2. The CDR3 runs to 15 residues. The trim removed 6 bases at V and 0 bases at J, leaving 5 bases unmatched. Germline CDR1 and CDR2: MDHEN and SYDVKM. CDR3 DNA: TGTGCCAGCAGCCTTTTAGCGGGAAGCACAGATACGCAGTATTTT. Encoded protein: CASSLLAGSTDTQYF.

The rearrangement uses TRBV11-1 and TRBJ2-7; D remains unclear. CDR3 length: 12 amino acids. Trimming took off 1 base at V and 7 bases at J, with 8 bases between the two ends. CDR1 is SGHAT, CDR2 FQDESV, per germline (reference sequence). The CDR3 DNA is TGTGCCAGCAGCTTAGACCCCAGGGAGCAGTACTTC. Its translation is CASSLDPREQYF.

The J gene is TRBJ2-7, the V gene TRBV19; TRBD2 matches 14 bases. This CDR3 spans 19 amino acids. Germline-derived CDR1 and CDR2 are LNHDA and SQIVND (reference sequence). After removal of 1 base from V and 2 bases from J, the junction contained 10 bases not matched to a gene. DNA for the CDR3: TGTGCCAGTAGTATAGCCCTAGGGACTAGCGGGGGAGTACCCTACGAGCAGTACTTC. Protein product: CASSIALGTSGGVPYEQYF.

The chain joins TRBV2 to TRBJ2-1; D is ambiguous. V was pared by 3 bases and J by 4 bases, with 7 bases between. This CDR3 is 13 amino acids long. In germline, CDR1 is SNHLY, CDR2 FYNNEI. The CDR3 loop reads CASSEVRYNEQFF. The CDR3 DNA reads TGTGCCAGCAGTGAGGTTCGGTACAATGAGCAGTTCTTC.

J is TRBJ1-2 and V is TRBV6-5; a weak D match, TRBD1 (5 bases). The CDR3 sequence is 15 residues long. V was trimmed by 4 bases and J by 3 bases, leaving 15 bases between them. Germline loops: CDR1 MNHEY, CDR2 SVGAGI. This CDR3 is CASSSRGTQDYGYTF. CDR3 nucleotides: TGTGCCAGCAGTTCCCGGGGGACCCAGGACTATGGCTACACCTTC.

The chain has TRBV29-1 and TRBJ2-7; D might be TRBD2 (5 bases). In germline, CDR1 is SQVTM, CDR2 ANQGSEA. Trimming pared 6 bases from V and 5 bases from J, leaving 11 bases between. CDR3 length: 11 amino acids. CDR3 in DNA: TGCAGCGTCTTACTAGTCGACGAGCAGTACTTC. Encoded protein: CSVLLVDEQYF.

As DNA, the CDR3 is TGCGCCAGCAGCTTGAAAGGGACAGGCACAGATACGCAGTATTTT. Protein: CASSLKGTGTDTQYF. The gene calls are TRBV5-1 and TRBJ2-3; 7 bases are a match to TRBD1. CDR3 size: 15 residues. CDR1 is SGHRS and CDR2 is YFSETQ in the germline V gene. The ends lost 1 base at V and 1 base at J; junction bases unmatched: 3.

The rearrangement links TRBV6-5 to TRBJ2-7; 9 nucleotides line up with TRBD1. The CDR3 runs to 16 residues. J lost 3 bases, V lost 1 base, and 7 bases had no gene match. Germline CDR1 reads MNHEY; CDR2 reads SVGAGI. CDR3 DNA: TGTGCCAGCAGTTACTTTACAGGGGGCGGGGGCTACGAGCAGTACTTC. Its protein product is CASSYFTGGGGYEQYF.

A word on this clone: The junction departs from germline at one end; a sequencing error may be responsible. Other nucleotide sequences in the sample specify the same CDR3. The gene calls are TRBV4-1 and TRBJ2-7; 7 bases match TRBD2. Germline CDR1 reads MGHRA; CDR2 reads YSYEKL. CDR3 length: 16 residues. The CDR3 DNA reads TGCGCTAGCAGCCAATTTGGCGGGAGTTACTCCTACGAGCAGTACTTC. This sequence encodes CASSQFGGSYSYEQYF.

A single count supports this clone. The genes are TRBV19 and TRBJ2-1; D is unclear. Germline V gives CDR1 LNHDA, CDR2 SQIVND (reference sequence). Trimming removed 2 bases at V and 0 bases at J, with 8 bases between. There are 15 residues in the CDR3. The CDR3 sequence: CASSIMGSSYNEQFF. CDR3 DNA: TGTGCCAGTAGTATAATGGGAAGCTCCTACAATGAGCAGTTCTTC.

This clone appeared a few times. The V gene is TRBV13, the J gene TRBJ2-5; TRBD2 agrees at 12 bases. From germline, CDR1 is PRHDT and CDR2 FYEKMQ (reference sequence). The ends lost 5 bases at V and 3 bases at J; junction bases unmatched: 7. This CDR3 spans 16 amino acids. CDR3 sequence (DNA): TGTGCCAGCAGCCCTTGGACTAGCGGGGCCGAAGAGACCCAGTACTTC. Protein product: CASSPWTSGAEETQYF.

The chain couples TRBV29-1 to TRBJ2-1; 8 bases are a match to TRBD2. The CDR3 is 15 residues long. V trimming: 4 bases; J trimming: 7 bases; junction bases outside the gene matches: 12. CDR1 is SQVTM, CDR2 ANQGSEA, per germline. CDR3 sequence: CSVATPGGSANEQFF. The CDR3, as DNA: TGCAGCGTTGCGACGCCGGGAGGGTCGGCGAATGAGCAGTTCTTC.